This entry lists 3 T cell receptor beta chains sequenced from one sample in a study of regulatory T cells in long-lasting Graves disease. For TCR beta, libraries came from iRepertoire HTBI primers and Arm-PCR of CDR3 regions. One entry per CDR3 protein results from TCRdb running MiXCR on the multiplex PCR reads. This sample has fewer than 650,000 distinct CDR3 sequences, with around 17% found just once. Noted time point: newly diagnosed GD, antithyroid drugs for less than 3 months. The authors made the TCR library using RNA they extracted from PBMCs. Separately, the same data were catalogued under a study of T cells in Graves' hyperthyroidism and ophthalmopathy.

The material was peripheral blood mononuclear cells (PBMCs), obtained at new diagnosis, from a patient treated with antithyroid drugs. Every receptor here comes from a woman in her thirties with Graves disease.

J is TRBJ2-7 and V is TRBV2, with TRBD2 as a possible D gene (5 bases). CDR1 SNHLY and CDR2 FYNNEI come from the germline V gene. Between the trimmed V and J ends, which lost 6 bases and 4 bases, there was a span of 19 bases. The CDR3 totals 15 residues. The CDR3 DNA reads as TGTGCCAGCAGGGAGGACGAAGACATTACATACGAGCAGTACTTC. Encoded protein: CASREDEDITYEQYF.

This clonotype showed up many times. The chain joins TRBV20-1 to TRBJ2-7; 13 bases are a match to TRBD2. V trimming: 5 bases; J trimming: 2 bases; junction bases outside the gene matches: 3. CDR3 size: 14 residues. Germline V gives CDR1 DFQATT, CDR2 SNEGSKA (reference sequence). CDR3 amino acids: CSAPLAGGPYEQYF. The CDR3 bases are TGCAGTGCTCCACTAGCGGGAGGGCCCTACGAGCAGTACTTC.

The chain employs TRBV10-3 and TRBJ2-1, with 14 bases identical to TRBD2. Germline CDR1 ENHRY, CDR2 SYGVKD. CDR3 length equals 17 residues. The V gene end was trimmed by 10 bases and the J gene end by 5 bases; junction bases not matched to a gene: 13. The CDR3 DNA is TGTGCCACCTCGACTAGCGGGAGGGGGGCGGTGGACAATGAGCAGTTCTTC. Protein: CATSTSGRGAVDNEQFF.